The present entry profiles one T cell receptor beta chain with its context. Its recognized antigen is unknown. No base quality information exists; no much larger clone differs at one position. The V end loses 0 bases and the J end loses 1 base, and a stretch of 6 bases separates them. CDR1 LGHNA and CDR2 YSLEER are derived from the germline V gene. Including the terminal cysteine and phenylalanine, the CDR3 comprises 14 residues. This entry keeps only the CDR3 DNA: 42 bases, framed from base 1. These data are taken from a study of T cell responses to AZD1222 COVID-19 vaccine (dated by TCRdb to 2020 to 2022). About the full investigation: AZD1222 recipients given second doses at about 4 weeks or at about 12 weeks were pooled, since spike-specific TCR depth and breadth were not found to differ between the two schedules. A total of around 240 trial participants underwent TCR sequencing, of whom approximately 200 had received two doses of AZD1222 and around 25 had received two doses of the MenACWY control vaccine. Enrollment into the trials was organized by age into subgroups of 18-55, 56-69 and 70-plus years, and those subgroups contained roughly 150, 30 and 60 TCR-sequenced participants, respectively.

The CDR3 regions of human TCRbeta chains were analyzed by immunosequencing. On the study's bioinformatics: Repertoire TCRs were matched against a reference library of SARS-CoV-2-specific TCRs generated with the MIRA antigen-specificity platform. Breadth meant the fraction of unique TCRs that were SARS-CoV-2-associated, whereas depth meant the fraction of total T cells that were SARS-CoV-2-associated. Using the MIRA data, each spike-specific TCR was assigned both to the spike region to which the TCR was reactive and to a CD4 or CD8 class. Log10-transformed breadth and depth values were compared by one-way ANOVA with Sidak's multiple comparisons tests. The table was pulled from immuneACCESS by TCRdb, which kept in-frame rearrangements only. Such tables lose some clones; where checked, under half of the loss comes from unresolved V genes, and the rest has no known cause. The V and J calls and clone size were taken over from that table, and D and trimming were inferred from the DNA. This sample has 100,000 to 150,000 clones in its table, and about nine tenths of those were observed once. The leading ten clones occupy 0.95% to 1.5% of the sample.

This specimen's time point label, per the study, means: baseline before first vaccination. Samples from vaccinated people were obtained from the UK trials COV001 and COV002, which included a single-blind randomized controlled phase 2/3 trial of AZD1222 (ChAdOx1 nCoV-19) in healthy adults. Trial participant PBMC samples were collected at day 0 and day 28 after the second dose for TCRbeta chain sequencing. Results the study describes overall, beyond this receptor: Participants were mostly white British and included more females than males, and it was suggested by the authors that clonal diversity may have been underestimated. The 56-69-year group was small, and its depth increase did not reach significance, likely because of low power. A significant rise in spike-specific TCR breadth and depth was observed after two AZD1222 doses relative to day 0 and relative to MenACWY recipients. Reportedly, close to half of the unique spike-specific TCRs recognized epitopes lying outside the regions that are mutated in the B.1.351 and B.1.1.7 variants. Conclusions about previously exposed vaccinees were limited because only six AZD1222 recipients were SARS-CoV-2 seropositive at baseline. No day 14 peak-response samples were available, so repertoires were characterized only after the peak T cell response. Vaccine-associated CD4 TCRs spanned the whole spike protein, with dominant responses in regions 160-218 and 743-854.

The sequenced sample was peripheral blood, obtained on day 0 of AZD1222 vaccination. The sequence was collected from an adult in good health. The chain is made from TRBV4-3 and TRBJ1-2, with the D gene uncertain. The CDR3 amino acid sequence is: CASSQENSNYGYTF. Here is the DNA: TGCGCCAGCAGCCAAGAGAACAGTAACTATGGCTACACCTTC.